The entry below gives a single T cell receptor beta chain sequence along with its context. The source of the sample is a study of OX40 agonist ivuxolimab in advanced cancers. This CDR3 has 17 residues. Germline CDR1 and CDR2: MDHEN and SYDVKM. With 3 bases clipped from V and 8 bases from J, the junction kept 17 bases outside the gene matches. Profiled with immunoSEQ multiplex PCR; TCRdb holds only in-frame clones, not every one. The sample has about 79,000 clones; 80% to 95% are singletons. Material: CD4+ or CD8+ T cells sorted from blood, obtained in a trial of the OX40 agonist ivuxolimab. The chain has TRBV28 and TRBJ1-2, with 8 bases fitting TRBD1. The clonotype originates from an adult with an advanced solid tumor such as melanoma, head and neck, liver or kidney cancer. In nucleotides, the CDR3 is TGTGCCAGCAGTTTCGACAGGGGTGACTCTGGCTTAAGAGGCTACACCTTC. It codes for CASSFDRGDSGLRGYTF.